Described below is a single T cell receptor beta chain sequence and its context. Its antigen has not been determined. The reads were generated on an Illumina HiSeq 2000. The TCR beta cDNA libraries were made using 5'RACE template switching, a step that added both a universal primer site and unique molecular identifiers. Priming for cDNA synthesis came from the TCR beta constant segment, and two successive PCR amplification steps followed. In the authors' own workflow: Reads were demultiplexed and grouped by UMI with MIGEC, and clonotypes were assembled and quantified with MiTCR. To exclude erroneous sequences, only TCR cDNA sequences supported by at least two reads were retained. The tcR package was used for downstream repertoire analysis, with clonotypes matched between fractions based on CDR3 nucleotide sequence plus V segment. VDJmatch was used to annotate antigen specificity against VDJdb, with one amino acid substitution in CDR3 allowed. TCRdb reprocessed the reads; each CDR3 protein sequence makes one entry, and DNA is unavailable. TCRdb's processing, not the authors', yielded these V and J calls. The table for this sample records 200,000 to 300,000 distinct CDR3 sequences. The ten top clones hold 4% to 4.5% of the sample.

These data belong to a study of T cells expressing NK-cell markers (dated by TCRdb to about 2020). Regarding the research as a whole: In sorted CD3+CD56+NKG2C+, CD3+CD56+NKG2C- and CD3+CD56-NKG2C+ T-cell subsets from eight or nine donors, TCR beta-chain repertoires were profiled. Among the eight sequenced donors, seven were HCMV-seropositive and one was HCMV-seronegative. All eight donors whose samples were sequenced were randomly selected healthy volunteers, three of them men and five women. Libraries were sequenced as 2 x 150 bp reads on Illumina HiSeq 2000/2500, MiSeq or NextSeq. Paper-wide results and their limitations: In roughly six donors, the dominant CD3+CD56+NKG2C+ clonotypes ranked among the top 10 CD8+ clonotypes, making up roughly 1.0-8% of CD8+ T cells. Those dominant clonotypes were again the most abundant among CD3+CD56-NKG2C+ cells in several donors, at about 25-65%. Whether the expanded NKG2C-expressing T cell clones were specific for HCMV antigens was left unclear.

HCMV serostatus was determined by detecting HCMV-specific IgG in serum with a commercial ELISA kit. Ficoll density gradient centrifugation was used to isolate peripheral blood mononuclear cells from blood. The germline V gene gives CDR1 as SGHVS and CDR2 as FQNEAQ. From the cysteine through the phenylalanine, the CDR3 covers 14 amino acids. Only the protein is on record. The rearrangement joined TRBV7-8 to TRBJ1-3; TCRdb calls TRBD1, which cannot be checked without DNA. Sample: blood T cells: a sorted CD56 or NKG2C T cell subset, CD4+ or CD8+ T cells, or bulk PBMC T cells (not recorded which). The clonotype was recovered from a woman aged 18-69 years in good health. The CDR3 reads CASSSSHSGNTIYF.